This is a list of T cell receptor beta chains from one sample in a study of T cell repertoires in cytomegalovirus infection. A single record per CDR3 protein comes from TCRdb applying MiXCR to the reads. The data show 450,000 to 600,000 distinct CDR3 sequences, about 10% seen once. Sequencing was carried out using PBMCs. Source of these receptors: a human donor in good health (CMV status not recorded). Some clones in this sample may be carry-over from other donors' samples. CDR3s include the opening cysteine and the closing phenylalanine or tryptophan. The D gene is left open where the match is weak. Clone size, where shown, is once, few, many, or a class for clones that have expanded.

TRBJ2-5	TRBV7-9	.	many	CASSRSPSRDPPETQYF	TGTGCCAGCAGCCGCTCCCCCAGCAGGGACCCTCCAGAGACCCAGTACTTC
TRBJ2-3	TRBV5-1	.	few	CASAGTVDTQYF	TGCGCCAGCGCCGGGACGGTTGATACGCAGTATTTT
TRBJ2-3	TRBV7-9	.	few	CASSLGRVRGPVDADTQYF	TGTGCCAGCAGCCTCGGGAGAGTGAGGGGCCCGGTGGACGCAGATACGCAGTATTTT
TRBJ1-3	TRBV7-2	TRBD1	many	CASSLDGTGGGNTIYF	TGTGCCAGCAGCTTAGATGGGACAGGGGGGGGAAACACCATATATTTT
TRBJ2-1	TRBV7-2	TRBD1	many	CASSPGGHRSSYNEQFF	TGTGCCAGCAGCCCAGGGGGACATCGGAGCTCCTACAATGAGCAGTTCTTC
TRBJ2-7	TRBV5-5	.	.	CASSPFPRGWTYEQYF	TGTGCCAGCAGCCCGTTCCCCAGGGGATGGACCTACGAGCAGTACTTC
TRBJ2-2	TRBV27	.	many	CASSLNPTELELFF	TGTGCCAGCAGTTTAAACCCCACAGAGCTGGAGCTGTTTTTT
TRBJ2-5	TRBV12-3/TRBV12-4	TRBD2	many	CASSPSGGYETQYF	TGTGCCAGCAGTCCTAGCGGGGGGTATGAGACCCAGTACTTC
TRBJ1-6	TRBV7-2	TRBD1	many	CASSRGGTANSPLHF	TGTGCCAGCAGCCGGGGGGGGACAGCAAATTCACCCCTCCACTTT
TRBJ2-3	TRBV15	.	few	CATTHDRDTQYF	TGTGCCACCACCCACGACCGAGATACGCAGTATTTT
TRBJ2-1	TRBV12-3/TRBV12-4	TRBD2	many	CASRPSSGGSYNEQFF	TGTGCCAGCAGACCCTCTAGCGGGGGCTCCTACAATGAGCAGTTCTTC
TRBJ1-4	TRBV19	.	few	CASSTSGTLGGNEKLFF	TGTGCCAGTAGTACTTCCGGGACACTTGGGGGAAACGAAAAACTGTTTTTT
TRBJ2-2	TRBV28	.	.	CASSLIHSYTGELFF	TGTGCCAGCAGTTTAATTCACAGTTACACCGGGGAGCTGTTTTTT
TRBJ2-7	TRBV6-1	.	many	CASSTHAGRGIYEQYF	TGTGCCAGCAGCACCCATGCAGGGAGAGGGATCTACGAGCAGTACTTC
TRBJ2-3	TRBV29-1	.	few	CSVTLGMSRTDTQYF	TGCAGCGTTACTCTCGGGATGTCGCGCACAGATACGCAGTATTTT
TRBJ1-3	TRBV2	TRBD1	.	CASSSGTEGNTIYF	TGTGCCAGCAGTTCCGGGACAGAGGGAAACACCATATATTTT
TRBJ1-2	TRBV27	TRBD1	many	CASSPGTGYGYTF	TGTGCCAGCAGCCCGGGGACAGGCTATGGCTACACCTTC
TRBJ1-2	TRBV5-1	TRBD1	.	CASSEEGQGGYTF	TGCGCCAGCAGCGAGGAAGGACAGGGGGGCTACACCTTC
TRBJ2-1	TRBV7-6	TRBD2	.	CASGGSGVNEQFF	TGTGCCTCCGGGGGTAGCGGGGTCAATGAGCAGTTCTTC
TRBJ1-3	TRBV6-1	.	many	CASSLPGAADLGNTIYF	TGTGCCAGCAGTCTTCCGGGCGCAGCGGACCTCGGAAACACCATATATTTT
TRBJ2-3	TRBV6-5	.	many	CASRRRREADTQYF	TGTGCCAGCAGGAGGAGGAGGGAAGCAGATACGCAGTATTTT
TRBJ1-1	TRBV20-1	.	few	CSARVEGWSTEAFF	TGCAGTGCTAGAGTGGAGGGATGGTCGACTGAAGCTTTCTTT
TRBJ1-5	TRBV25-1	TRBD1	many	CASSEWGTTGSPDPPQHF	TGTGCCAGCAGTGAATGGGGAACGACAGGGTCACCCGATCCGCCCCAGCATTTT
TRBJ2-1	TRBV7-3	.	many	CASSSYTLDGYNEQFF	TGTGCCAGCAGCTCTTATACCTTAGACGGATACAATGAGCAGTTCTTC